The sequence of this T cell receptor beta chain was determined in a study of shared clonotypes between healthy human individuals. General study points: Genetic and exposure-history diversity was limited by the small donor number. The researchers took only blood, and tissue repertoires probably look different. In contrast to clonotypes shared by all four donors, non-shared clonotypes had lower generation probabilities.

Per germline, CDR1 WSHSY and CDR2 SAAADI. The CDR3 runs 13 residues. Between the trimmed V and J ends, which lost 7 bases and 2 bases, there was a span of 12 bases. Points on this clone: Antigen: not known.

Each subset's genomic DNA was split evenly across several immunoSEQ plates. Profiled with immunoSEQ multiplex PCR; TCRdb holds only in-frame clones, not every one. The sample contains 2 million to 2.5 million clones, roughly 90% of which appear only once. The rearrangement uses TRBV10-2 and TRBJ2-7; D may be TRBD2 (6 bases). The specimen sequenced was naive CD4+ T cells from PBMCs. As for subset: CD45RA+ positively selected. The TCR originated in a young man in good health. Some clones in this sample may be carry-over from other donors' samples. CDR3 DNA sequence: TGCGCCAGCAAGAAGGAGGGCCCCTACGAGCAGTACTTC. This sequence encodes CASKKEGPYEQYF.